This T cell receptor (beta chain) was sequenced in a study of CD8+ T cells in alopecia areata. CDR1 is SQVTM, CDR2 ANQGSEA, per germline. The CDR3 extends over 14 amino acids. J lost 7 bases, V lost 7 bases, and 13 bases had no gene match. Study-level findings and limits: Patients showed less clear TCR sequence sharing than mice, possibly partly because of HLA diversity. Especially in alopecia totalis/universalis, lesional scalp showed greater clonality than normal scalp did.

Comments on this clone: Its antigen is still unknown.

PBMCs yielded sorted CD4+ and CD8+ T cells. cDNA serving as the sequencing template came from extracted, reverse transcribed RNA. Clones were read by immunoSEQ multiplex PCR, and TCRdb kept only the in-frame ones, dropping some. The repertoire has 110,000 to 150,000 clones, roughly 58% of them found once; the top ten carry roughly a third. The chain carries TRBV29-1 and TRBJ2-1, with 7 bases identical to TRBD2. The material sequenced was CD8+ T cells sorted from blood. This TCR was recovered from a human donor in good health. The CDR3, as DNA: TGCAGCGCTGACCGGGACTACCCAGGGAATGAGCAGTTCTTC. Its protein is CSADRDYPGNEQFF.